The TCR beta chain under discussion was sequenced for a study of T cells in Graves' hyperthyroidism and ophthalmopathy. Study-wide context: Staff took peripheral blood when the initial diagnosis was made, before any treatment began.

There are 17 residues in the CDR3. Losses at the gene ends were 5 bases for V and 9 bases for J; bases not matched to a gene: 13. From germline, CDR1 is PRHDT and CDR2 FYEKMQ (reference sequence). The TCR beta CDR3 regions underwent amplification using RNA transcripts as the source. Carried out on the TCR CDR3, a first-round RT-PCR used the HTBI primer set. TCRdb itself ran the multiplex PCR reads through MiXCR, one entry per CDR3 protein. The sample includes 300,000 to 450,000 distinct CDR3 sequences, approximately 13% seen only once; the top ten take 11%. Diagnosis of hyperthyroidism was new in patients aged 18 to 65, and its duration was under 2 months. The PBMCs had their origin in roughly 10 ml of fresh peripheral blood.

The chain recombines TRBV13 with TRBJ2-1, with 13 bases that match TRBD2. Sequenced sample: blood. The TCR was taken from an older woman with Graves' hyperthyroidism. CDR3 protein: CASSTISGTSGMGEQFF. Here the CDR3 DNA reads TGTGCCAGCAGCACAATTTCCGGGACTAGCGGGATGGGTGAGCAGTTCTTC.